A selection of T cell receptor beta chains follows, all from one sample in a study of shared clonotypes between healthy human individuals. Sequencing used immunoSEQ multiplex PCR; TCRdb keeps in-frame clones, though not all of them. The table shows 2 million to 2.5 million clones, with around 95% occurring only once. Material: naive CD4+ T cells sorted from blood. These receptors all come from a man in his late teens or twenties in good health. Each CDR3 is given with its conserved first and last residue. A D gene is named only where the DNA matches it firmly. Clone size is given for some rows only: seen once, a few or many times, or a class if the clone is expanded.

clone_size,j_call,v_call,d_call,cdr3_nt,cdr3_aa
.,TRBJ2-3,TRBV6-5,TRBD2,TGTGCCAGCAGAAATAGCGGGAGTGCAGATACGCAGTATTTT,CASRNSGSADTQYF
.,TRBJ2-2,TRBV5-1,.,TGCGCCAGCAGCTTGGGTGCGGGACACACCGGGGAGCTGTTTTTT,CASSLGAGHTGELFF
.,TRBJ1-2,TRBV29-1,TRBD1,TGCAGCGTTTGGGACAGTAACTATGGCTACACCTTC,CSVWDSNYGYTF
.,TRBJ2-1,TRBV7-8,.,TGTGCCAGCAGCGTCGAGGGGATTTACTCCTACAATGAGCAGTTCTTC,CASSVEGIYSYNEQFF
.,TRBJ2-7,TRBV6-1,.,TGTGCCAGCAGTGACAGGGGCCACTACGAGCAGTACTTC,CASSDRGHYEQYF
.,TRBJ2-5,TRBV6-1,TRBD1,TGTGCCAGCAGTGATCCCAACAGGGGGCGAGAGACCCAGTACTTC,CASSDPNRGRETQYF
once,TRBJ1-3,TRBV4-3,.,TGCGCCAGCAGCCAAGATCTGGGGCCTGGAAACACCATATATTTT,CASSQDLGPGNTIYF
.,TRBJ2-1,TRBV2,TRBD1,TGTGCCAGCAGGACAGGGAGCTCCTACAATGAGCAGTTCTTC,CASRTGSSYNEQFF
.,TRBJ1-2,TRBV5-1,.,TGCGCCAGCAGCTTGACTCTCGGGGGCGCGGATGGCTACACCTTC,CASSLTLGGADGYTF
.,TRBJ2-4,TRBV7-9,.,TGTGCCAGCAGCGCATGGACAGTGCTCAAAAACATTCAGTACTTC,CASSAWTVLKNIQYF
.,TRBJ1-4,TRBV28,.,TGTGCCAGCCAACCTGGGAGTGGTAAACTGTTTTTT,CASQPGSGKLFF
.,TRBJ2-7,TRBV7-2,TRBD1,TGTGCCAGCAGCTCACCGGGACAGTCAACCTACGAGCAGTACTTC,CASSSPGQSTYEQYF
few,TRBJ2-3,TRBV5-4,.,TGTGCCAGCAGCTACGGGGGGCGGGGCGTTAGCACAGATACGCAGTATTTT,CASSYGGRGVSTDTQYF
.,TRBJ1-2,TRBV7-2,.,TGTGCCAGCAGCCCGACAGTCTATGGCTACACCTTC,CASSPTVYGYTF
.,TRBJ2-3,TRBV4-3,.,TGCGCCAGCAGCCAAGAATCTACTAGAATGGCAGATACGCAGTATTTT,CASSQESTRMADTQYF
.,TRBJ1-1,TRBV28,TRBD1,TGTGCCAGCAGTGAGGGGGACAGGCAGAACACTGAAGCTTTCTTT,CASSEGDRQNTEAFF
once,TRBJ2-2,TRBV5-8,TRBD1,TGTGCCAGCAGCCTCCGGGACAGGGCTGGCGGGGAGCTGTTTTTT,CASSLRDRAGGELFF
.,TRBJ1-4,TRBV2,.,TGTGCCAGCACCGCAACCCGAGGAAATGAAAAACTGTTTTTT,CASTATRGNEKLFF
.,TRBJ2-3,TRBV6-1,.,TGTGCCAGCAGTGATTGGGATAGCTTTGGGTCAGATACGCAGTATTTT,CASSDWDSFGSDTQYF
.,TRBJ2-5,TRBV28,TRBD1,TGTGCCAGCAGCCTCCGCAGGGGGGAGACCCAGTACTTC,CASSLRRGETQYF
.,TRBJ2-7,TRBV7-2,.,TGTGCCAGCGTCGGAGGGAGTCCCTACGAGCAGTACTTC,CASVGGSPYEQYF
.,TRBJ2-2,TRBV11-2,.,TGTGCCAGCAGCCCGGGTACCACCGGGGAGCTGTTTTTT,CASSPGTTGELFF
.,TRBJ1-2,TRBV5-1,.,TGCGCCAGCAGCGTGGAGGCACAGCGGGCTAATGGCTACACCTTC,CASSVEAQRANGYTF
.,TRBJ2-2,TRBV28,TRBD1,TGTGCCAGCAGTCCGGACAGGTACACCGGGGAGCTGTTTTTT,CASSPDRYTGELFF
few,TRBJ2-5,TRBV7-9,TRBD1,TGTGCCAGCAGCAGGACAGGGTTGGAGACCCAGTACTTC,CASSRTGLETQYF
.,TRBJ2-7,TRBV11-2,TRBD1,TGTGCCAGCAGCTCGGACAGGGGCCCCTACGAGCAGTACTTC,CASSSDRGPYEQYF
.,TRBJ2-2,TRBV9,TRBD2,TGTGCCAGCAGCGTAGTGACTAGCCCCAACACCGGGGAGCTGTTTTTT,CASSVVTSPNTGELFF
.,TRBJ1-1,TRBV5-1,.,TGCGCCAGCAGCTTGGTCCAGGGGAACACTGAAGCTTTCTTT,CASSLVQGNTEAFF
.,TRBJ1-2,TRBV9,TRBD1,TGTGCCAGCAGCGTAGCTAAAATCGGGACAGCAGACTATGGCTACACCTTC,CASSVAKIGTADYGYTF
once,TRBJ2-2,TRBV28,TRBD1,TGTGCCAGCAGTCAGAATCCGGGACAGAGAAACACCGGGGAGCTGTTTTTT,CASSQNPGQRNTGELFF
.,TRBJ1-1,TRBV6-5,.,TGTGCCAGCAGTTACTCGAATGGAGGGAACACTGAAGCTTTCTTT,CASSYSNGGNTEAFF
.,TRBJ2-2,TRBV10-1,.,TGCGCCAGCAGTGAGTGGGACCGACCCACCGGGGAGCTGTTTTTT,CASSEWDRPTGELFF
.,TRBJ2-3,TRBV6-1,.,TGTGCCAGCAGGGTCGGGGGGCCTAACACAGATACGCAGTATTTT,CASRVGGPNTDTQYF
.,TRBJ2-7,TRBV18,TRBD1,TGTGCCAGCTCACCGGGGACAGGGGCCTACGAGCAGTACTTC,CASSPGTGAYEQYF
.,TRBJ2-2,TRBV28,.,TGTGCCAGCAGTTTAAGGGACTTAAACACCGGGGAGCTGTTTTTT,CASSLRDLNTGELFF
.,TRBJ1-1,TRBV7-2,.,TGTGCCAGCAGCTTAGGCGGGGAGAACACTGAAGCTTTCTTT,CASSLGGENTEAFF
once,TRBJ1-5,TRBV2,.,TGTGCCAGCAGTGAGATTCCGGGACCAAGTCAGCCCCAGCATTTT,CASSEIPGPSQPQHF
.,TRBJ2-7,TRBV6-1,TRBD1,TGTGCCAGTTTAACAGGGGCGAACTCCTACGAGCAGTACTTC,CASLTGANSYEQYF
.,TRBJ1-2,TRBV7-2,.,TGTGCCAGCAGCTTAGCCCCAGGCGGGAACTATGGCTACACCTTC,CASSLAPGGNYGYTF
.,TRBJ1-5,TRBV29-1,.,TGCAGCGTGGCCCTGGACAGTAGCAATCAGCCCCAGCATTTT,CSVALDSSNQPQHF
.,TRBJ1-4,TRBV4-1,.,TGCGCCAGCAGCGAAAGAAGTAGGACGGGTAATGAAAAACTGTTTTTT,CASSERSRTGNEKLFF
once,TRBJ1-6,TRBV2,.,TGTGCCAGCACTGGAGGGACTCATGGTTCACCCCTCCACTTT,CASTGGTHGSPLHF